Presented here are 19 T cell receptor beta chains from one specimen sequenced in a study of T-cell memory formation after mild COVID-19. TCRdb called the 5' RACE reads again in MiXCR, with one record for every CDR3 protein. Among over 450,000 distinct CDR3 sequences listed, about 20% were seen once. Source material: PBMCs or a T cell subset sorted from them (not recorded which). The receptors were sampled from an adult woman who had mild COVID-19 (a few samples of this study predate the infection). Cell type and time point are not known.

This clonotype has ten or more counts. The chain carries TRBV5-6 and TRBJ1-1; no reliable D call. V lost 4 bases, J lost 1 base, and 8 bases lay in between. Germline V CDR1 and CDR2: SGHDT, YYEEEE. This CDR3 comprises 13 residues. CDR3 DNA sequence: TGTGCCAGCAGCCGCGCTAAGAACACTGAAGCTTTCTTT. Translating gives CASSRAKNTEAFF.

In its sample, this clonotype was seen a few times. CDR3 in amino acids: CASSLGGLAGEQFF. CDR3 DNA sequence: TGTGCCAGCAGCTTAGGGGGACTAGCGGGAGAGCAGTTCTTC. V gene TRBV7-9 combines with J gene TRBJ2-1, with 13 bases that match TRBD2. The CDR3 runs 14 residues. The V and J ends lost 1 base and 10 bases, in that order; junction bases with no gene match: 1. CDR1 and CDR2 from the germline V gene are SEHNR and FQNEAQ (reference sequence).

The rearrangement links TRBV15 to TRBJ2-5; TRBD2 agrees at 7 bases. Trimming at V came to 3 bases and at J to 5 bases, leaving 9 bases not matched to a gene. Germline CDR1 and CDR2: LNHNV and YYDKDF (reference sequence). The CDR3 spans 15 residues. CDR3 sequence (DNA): TGTGCCACCAGCAGTGAGCTGGGGGGGTTGGAGACCCAGTACTTC. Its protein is CATSSELGGLETQYF.

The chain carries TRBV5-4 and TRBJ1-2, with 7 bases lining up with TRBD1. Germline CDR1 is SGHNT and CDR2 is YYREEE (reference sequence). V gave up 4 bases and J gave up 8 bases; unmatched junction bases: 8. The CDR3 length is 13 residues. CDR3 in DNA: TGTGCCAGCAGCAAGCCCCAGGGGGAGGGCTACACCTTC. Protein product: CASSKPQGEGYTF.

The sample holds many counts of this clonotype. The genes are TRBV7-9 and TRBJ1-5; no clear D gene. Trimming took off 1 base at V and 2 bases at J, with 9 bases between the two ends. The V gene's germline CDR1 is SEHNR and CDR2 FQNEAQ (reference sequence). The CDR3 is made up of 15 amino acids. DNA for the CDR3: TGTGCCAGCAGCTTAGGGGGTAAGGGCAATCAGCCCCAGCATTTT. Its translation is CASSLGGKGNQPQHF. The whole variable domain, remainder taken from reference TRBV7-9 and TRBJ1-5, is DTGVSQNPRHKITKRGQNVTFRCDPISEHNRLYWYRQTLGQGPEFLTYFQNEAQLEKSRLLSDRFSAERPKGSFSTLEIQRTEQGDSAMYLCASSLGGKGNQPQHFGDGTRLSIL.

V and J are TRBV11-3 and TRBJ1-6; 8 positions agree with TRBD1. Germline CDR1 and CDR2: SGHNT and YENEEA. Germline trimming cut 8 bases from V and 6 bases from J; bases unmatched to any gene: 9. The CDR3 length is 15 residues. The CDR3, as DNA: TGTGCCAGCGGCCCGGGGACAGGTGCTAATTCACCCCTCCACTTT. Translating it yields CASGPGTGANSPLHF.

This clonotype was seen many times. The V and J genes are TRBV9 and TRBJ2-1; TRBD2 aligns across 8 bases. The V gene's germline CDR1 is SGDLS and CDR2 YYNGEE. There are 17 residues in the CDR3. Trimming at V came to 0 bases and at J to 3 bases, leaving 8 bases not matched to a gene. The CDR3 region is CASSVDGWAGGYNEQFF. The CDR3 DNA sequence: TGTGCCAGCAGCGTAGATGGATGGGCGGGAGGCTACAATGAGCAGTTCTTC.

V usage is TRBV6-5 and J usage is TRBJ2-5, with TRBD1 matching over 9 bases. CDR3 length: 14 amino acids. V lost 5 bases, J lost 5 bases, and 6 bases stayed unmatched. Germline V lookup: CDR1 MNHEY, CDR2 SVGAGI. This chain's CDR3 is CASSDRDRVETQYF. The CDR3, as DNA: TGTGCCAGCAGTGATCGGGACAGGGTGGAGACCCAGTACTTC.

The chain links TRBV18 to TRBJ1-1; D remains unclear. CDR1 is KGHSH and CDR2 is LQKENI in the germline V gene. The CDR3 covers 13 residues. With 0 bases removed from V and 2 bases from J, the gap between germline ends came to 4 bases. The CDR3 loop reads CASSPPSNTEAFF. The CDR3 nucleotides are TGTGCCAGCTCACCACCATCCAACACTGAAGCTTTCTTT.

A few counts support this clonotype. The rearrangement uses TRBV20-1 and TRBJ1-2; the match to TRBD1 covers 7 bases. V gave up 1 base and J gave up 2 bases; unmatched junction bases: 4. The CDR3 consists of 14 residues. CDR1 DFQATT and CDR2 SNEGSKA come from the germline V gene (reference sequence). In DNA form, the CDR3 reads TGCAGTGCTAGAGCCTTGACAGGGAACTATGGCTACACCTTC. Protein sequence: CSARALTGNYGYTF.

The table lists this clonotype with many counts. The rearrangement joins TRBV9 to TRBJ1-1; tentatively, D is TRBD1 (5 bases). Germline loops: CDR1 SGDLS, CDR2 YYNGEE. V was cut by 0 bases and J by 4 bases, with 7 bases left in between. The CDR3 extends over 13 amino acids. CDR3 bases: TGTGCCAGCAGCGTAGTGAGGGGCACTGAAGCTTTCTTT. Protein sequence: CASSVVRGTEAFF.

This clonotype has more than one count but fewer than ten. CDR3 region: CASSFVGELFF. The CDR3, as DNA: TGTGCCAGCAGTTTCGTCGGGGAGCTGTTTTTT. The V call is TRBV12-3 or TRBV12-4, the J call TRBJ2-2; D gene uncertain. Trimming removed 3 bases at V and 7 bases at J, with 3 bases between. The CDR3 length is 11 residues.

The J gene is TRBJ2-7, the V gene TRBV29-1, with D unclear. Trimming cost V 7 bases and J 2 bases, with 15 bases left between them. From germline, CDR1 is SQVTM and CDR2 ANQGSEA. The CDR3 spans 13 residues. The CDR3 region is CSACSGSTYEQYF. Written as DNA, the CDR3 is TGCAGCGCCTGTTCCGGCAGTACCTACGAGCAGTACTTC.

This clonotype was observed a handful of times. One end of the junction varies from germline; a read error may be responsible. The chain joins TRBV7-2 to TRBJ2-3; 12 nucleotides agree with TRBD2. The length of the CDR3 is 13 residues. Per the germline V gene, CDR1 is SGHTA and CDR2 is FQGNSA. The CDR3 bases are TGTGCCAGCAGCTTAGGCCTAGCGGGAGGGTTGGGTTTT. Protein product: CASSLGLAGGLGF.

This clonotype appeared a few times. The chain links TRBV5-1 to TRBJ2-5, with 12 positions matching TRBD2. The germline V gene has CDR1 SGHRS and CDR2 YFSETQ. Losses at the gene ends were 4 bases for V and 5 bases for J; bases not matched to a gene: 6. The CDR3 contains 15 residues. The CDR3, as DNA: TGCGCCAGCAGCCCTAGCGGGAGGGCCGGGGAGACCCAGTACTTC. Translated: CASSPSGRAGETQYF.

This CDR3 is CAITGTPTDTQYF. The CDR3 DNA sequence: TGTGCCATCACCGGGACCCCCACAGATACGCAGTATTTT. The chain links TRBV10-3 to TRBJ2-3; perhaps D is TRBD1 or TRBD2 (5 bases each). V gave up 7 bases and J gave up 2 bases, with 10 bases separating them. The CDR3 covers 13 residues. Germline-derived CDR1 and CDR2 are ENHRY and SYGVKD.

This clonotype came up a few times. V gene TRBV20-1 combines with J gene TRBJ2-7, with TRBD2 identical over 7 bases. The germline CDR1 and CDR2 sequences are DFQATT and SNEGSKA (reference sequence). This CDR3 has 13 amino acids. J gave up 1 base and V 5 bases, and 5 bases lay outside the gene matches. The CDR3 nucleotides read TGCAGTGCTCTAAGCGGGGAGTCCTACGAGCAGTACTTC. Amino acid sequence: CSALSGESYEQYF.

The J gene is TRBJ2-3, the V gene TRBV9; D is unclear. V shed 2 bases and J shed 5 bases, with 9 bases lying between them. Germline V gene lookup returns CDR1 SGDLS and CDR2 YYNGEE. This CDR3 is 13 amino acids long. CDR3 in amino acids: CASSVQVGDTQYF. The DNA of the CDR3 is TGTGCCAGCAGCGTCCAAGTTGGAGATACGCAGTATTTT.

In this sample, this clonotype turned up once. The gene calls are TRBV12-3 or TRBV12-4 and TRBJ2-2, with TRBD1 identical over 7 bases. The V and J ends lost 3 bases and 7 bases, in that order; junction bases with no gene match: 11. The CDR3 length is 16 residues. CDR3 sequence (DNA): TGTGCCAGCAGTTTGGCAGACAGGGCTGGGGTCGGGGAGCTGTTTTTT. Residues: CASSLADRAGVGELFF.